This TCR beta chain was captured by sequencing in a study of Graves' ophthalmopathy and Graves' hyperthyroidism. In the study overall: Pretreatment peripheral blood was obtained at initial diagnosis.

Hyperthyroidism qualified as stable when ophthalmopathy did not develop within 18 months of follow-up. 7.5 to 10 ml of fresh blood yielded the PBMCs by density gradient. Amplification from RNA transcripts yielded the TCR beta CDR3 regions. HTBI primers were used in a first-round RT-PCR, which preceded a second-round multiplex PCR. MiXCR, run by TCRdb on the multiplex PCR reads, gives a single entry per CDR3 protein. The table shows 500,000 to 700,000 distinct CDR3 sequences, with 22% occurring only once. In its sample, this clonotype was seen a few times. Its antigen remains unknown. Findings and caveats of the study: The model predicted ophthalmopathy progression with roughly 70% sensitivity and 72.22% specificity.

Sequencing was performed on peripheral blood. The sequence came from a woman aged 18-29 years with stable Graves' hyperthyroidism. Some clones in this sample may be carry-over from other donors' samples.

This CDR3 is CASILSGTYEQYF. The CDR3, as DNA: TGTGCCAGCATCCTTAGCGGTACCTACGAGCAGTACTTC. J is TRBJ2-7 and V is TRBV12-3 or TRBV12-4, with D tentatively TRBD2 (6 bases). V gave up 7 bases and J gave up 2 bases, with 12 bases separating them. This CDR3 contains 13 residues.